This TCR beta chain was sequenced in a study of blood T cell repertoires in COVID-19. For the study at large: Donors in the United States, Italy and Spain gave samples during acute or convalescent COVID-19. T cells, B-cell-depleted T cells, or PBMCs provided the cDNA or gDNA that served as material.

The CDR3 runs 13 residues. The V end lost 0 bases, the J end lost 8 bases, and 8 bases lay between the germline ends. Germline-derived CDR1 and CDR2 are MNHEY and SMNVEV (reference sequence). In the original processing: Researchers report that nucleated cell counts were estimated from reference gene primer amplification. TCRdb keeps only in-frame clones here, not all; method: immunoSEQ multiplex PCR. Clone size and the V and J calls come from that table; the DNA yielded D and trimming. The sample has about 80,000 clones, more than 75% seen once. The rearrangement joins TRBV27 to TRBJ2-1; D gene ambiguous. Sequencing was performed on peripheral blood. The sequence was obtained from a human donor in a cohort sampled during active COVID-19. CDR3 nucleotides: TGTGCCAGCAGTTTATCGTCTAGGCATGAGCAGTTCTTC. This translates into CASSLSSRHEQFF.